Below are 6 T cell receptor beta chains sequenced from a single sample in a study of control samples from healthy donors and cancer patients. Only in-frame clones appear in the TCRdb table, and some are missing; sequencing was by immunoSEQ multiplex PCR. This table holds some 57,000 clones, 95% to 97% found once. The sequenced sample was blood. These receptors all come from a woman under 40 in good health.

The DNA of the CDR3 is TGTGCCAGCAGCTTACGGCTAGCGGATACCTACGAGCAGTACTTC. Protein sequence: CASSLRLADTYEQYF. The chain links TRBV7-9 to TRBJ2-7, with TRBD2 identical over 7 bases. Germline CDR1 and CDR2: SEHNR and FQNEAQ (reference sequence). Germline trimming cut 2 bases from V and 2 bases from J; bases unmatched to any gene: 6. The CDR3 contains 15 residues. The whole variable domain, remainder taken from reference TRBV7-9 and TRBJ2-7, is DTGVSQNPRHKITKRGQNVTFRCDPISEHNRLYWYRQTLGQGPEFLTYFQNEAQLEKSRLLSDRFSAERPKGSFSTLEIQRTEQGDSAMYLCASSLRLADTYEQYFGPGTRLTVT.

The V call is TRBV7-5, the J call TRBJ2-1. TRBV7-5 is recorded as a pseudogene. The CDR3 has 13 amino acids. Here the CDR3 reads CARSLVTGHEQFF. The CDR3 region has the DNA TGTGCCAGAAGCTTAGTCACGGGGCATGAGCAGTTCTTC.

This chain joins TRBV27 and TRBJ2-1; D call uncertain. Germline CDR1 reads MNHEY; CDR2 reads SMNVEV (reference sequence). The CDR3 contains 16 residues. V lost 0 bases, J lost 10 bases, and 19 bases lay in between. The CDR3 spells CASSLSGRTPYGEQFF. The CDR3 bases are TGTGCCAGCAGTTTATCGGGCCGAACCCCATACGGGGAGCAGTTCTTC.

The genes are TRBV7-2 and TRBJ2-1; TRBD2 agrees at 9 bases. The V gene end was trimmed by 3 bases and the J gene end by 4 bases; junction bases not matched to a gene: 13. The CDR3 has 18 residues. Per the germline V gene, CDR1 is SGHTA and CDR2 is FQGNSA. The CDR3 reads CASSFPLGTSTTYNEQFF. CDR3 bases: TGTGCCAGCAGCTTTCCTCTGGGGACTAGCACGACTTACAATGAGCAGTTCTTC. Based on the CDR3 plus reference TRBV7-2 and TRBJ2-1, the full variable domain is GAGVSQSPSNKVTEKGKDVELRCDPISGHTALYWYRQSLGQGLEFLIYFQGNSAPDKSGLPSDRFSAERTGGSVSTLTIQRTQQEDSAVYLCASSFPLGTSTTYNEQFFGPGTRLTVL.

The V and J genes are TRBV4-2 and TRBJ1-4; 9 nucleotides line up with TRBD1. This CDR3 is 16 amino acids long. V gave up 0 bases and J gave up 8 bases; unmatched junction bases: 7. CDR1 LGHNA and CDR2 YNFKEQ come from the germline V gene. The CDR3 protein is CASSQDNGTGYEKLFF. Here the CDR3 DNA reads TGTGCCAGCAGCCAAGATAATGGGACAGGGTACGAAAAACTGTTTTTT.

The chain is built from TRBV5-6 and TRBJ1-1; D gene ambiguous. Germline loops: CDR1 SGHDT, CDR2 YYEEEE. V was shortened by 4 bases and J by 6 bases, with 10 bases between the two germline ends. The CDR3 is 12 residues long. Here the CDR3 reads CASSLLTSEAFF. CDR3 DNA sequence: TGTGCCAGCAGCCTGCTAACGTCTGAAGCTTTCTTT.